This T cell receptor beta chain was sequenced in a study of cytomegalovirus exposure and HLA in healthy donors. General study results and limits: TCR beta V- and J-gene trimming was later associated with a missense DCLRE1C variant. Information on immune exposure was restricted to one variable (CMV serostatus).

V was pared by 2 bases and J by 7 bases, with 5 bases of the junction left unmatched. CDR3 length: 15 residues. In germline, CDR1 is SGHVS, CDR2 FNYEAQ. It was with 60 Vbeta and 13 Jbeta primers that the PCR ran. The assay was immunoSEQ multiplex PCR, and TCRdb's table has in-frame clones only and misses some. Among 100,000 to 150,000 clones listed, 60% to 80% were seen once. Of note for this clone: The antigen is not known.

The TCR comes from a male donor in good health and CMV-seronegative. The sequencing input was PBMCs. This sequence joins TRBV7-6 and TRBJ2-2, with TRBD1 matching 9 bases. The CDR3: CASSLRDRANGELFF. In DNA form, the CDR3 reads TGTGCCAGCAGCTTACGGGACAGGGCTAACGGGGAGCTGTTTTTT.